The 5 T cell receptor beta chains listed next were all sequenced from one sample in a study of blood T cell repertoires in COVID-19. Profiling relied on immunoSEQ multiplex PCR, and the TCRdb table lists in-frame clones only, not all of them. The sample gives 200,000 or so clones, 70% to 90% of which show up once; under 4% is in the top ten. The sequenced material came from PBMCs or T cells enriched from blood (not recorded which). The receptors shown here come from a woman aged 40 to 50 with acute COVID-19.

The chain has TRBV6-5 and TRBJ1-2, with 7 bases aligning to TRBD1. The CDR3 covers 12 residues. Trimming cost V 7 bases and J 6 bases; bases outside gene matches: 5. Germline V lookup: CDR1 MNHEY, CDR2 SVGAGI. The CDR3 DNA follows: TGTGCCAGCACACCGACAGGGCATGGCTACACCTTC. As protein: CASTPTGHGYTF.

This clone was detected a few times. The chain combines TRBV29-1 with TRBJ2-3; D gene unclear. The V gene lost 3 bases and the J gene lost 3 bases, with 7 bases spanning the gap. The V gene's germline CDR1 is SQVTM and CDR2 ANQGSEA. CDR3 size: 12 residues. The CDR3 spells CSVDPSTDTQYF. In nucleotides, the CDR3 is TGCAGCGTTGATCCCTCGACAGATACGCAGTATTTT.

The chain is built from TRBV7-9 and TRBJ1-4; a possible D gene is TRBD1 (5 bases). V lost 3 bases to trimming and J lost 8 bases, with 10 bases between them. Per the germline V gene, CDR1 is SEHNR and CDR2 is FQNEAQ (reference sequence). The CDR3 is made up of 13 amino acids. The CDR3 DNA reads as TGTGCCAGCAGCTTTGGGGGGAACGAAAAACTGTTTTTT. Amino acid sequence: CASSFGGNEKLFF.

V gene TRBV5-4 combines with J gene TRBJ1-1, with D maybe TRBD1 (5 bases). Germline loops: CDR1 SGHNT, CDR2 YYREEE (reference sequence). The CDR3 covers 13 residues. The V end was cut by 2 bases, the J end by 4 bases, with 9 bases between. The CDR3 here is CASSLPGGTEAFF. The CDR3 DNA is TGTGCCAGCAGCTTACCGGGGGGCACTGAAGCTTTCTTT.

This chain uses TRBV19 with TRBJ2-3; 9 bases match TRBD2. The CDR3 length is 16 residues. Trimming at V came to 5 bases and at J to 4 bases, leaving 10 bases not matched to a gene. Germline V gene sequence: CDR1 LNHDA, CDR2 SQIVND (reference sequence). The chain's CDR3 is CASSSQRGDISDTQYF. CDR3 nucleotide sequence: TGTGCCAGTAGTTCCCAGCGGGGGGATATATCAGATACGCAGTATTTT. The full variable domain, rest sourced from reference TRBV19 and TRBJ2-3, is DGGITQSPKYLFRKEGQNVTLSCEQNLNHDAMYWYRQDPGQGLRLIYYSQIVNDFQKGDIAEGYSVSREKKESFPLTVTSAQKNPTAFYLCASSSQRGDISDTQYFGPGTRLTVL.